The rows below give T cell receptor beta chains drawn from one sample of a study of blood T cell repertoires in COVID-19. Sequenced by immunoSEQ multiplex PCR; TCRdb stores in-frame clones only, minus some. The sample contains roughly 200,000 clones, roughly 80% of which appear only once. The material sequenced was peripheral blood. The receptors were gathered from a man in his forties or fifties who had recovered from COVID-19. Both conserved end residues are part of each CDR3. D genes are given only for firm matches. The size entry is marked missing in some rows and otherwise reads once, few, many or a size class.

>TRBV18|few|TRBD2|TRBJ2-7
TGTGCCAGCTCACCTTCTAGCGGGAGTCGCAACGAGCAGTACTTC
CASSPSSGSRNEQYF
>TRBV9|NA|NA|TRBJ2-2
TGTGCCAGCAGCTTCCGGGGAGATCGGACCGGGGAGCTGTTTTTT
CASSFRGDRTGELFF
>TRBV5-1|NA|TRBD1|TRBJ1-1
TGCGCCAGCAGCATAGCCGGGACAGGGATAACTGAAGCTTTCTTT
CASSIAGTGITEAFF
>TRBV24-1|NA|NA|TRBJ2-7
TGTGCCACCATTCCCTACTACGAGCAGTACTTC
CATIPYYEQYF
>TRBV5-6|NA|TRBD2|TRBJ2-3
TGTGCCAGCAGCCCGGGACTAGAGCCATACACAGATACGCAGTATTTT
CASSPGLEPYTDTQYF
>TRBV6-5|few|NA|TRBJ1-5
TGTGCCAGCAGTTCGGGGGGACGGAATCAGCCCCAGCATTTT
CASSSGGRNQPQHF
>TRBV5-1|NA|TRBD1|TRBJ2-1
TGCGCCAGCAGCTTGGTTGGACAGGGGTCAGGCGAGCAGTTCTTC
CASSLVGQGSGEQFF
>TRBV29-1|NA|NA|TRBJ2-7
TGCAGCGTTGCCACGGGGTCGGGGTTGGACGAGCAGTACTTC
CSVATGSGLDEQYF
>TRBV7-2|NA|TRBD1|TRBJ2-5
TGTGCCAGCAGCTTAGATGGGGGACAGGGAAAGACCCAGTACTTC
CASSLDGGQGKTQYF
>TRBV5-4|NA|TRBD2|TRBJ2-4
TGTGCCAGCAGCGGTCCGGGACTAGAGCTTTCGAGAAACATTCAGTACTTC
CASSGPGLELSRNIQYF
>TRBV6-6|NA|TRBD1|TRBJ2-7
TGTGCCAGCAGTCCAACCGGGACAGGGGTGTACGAGCAGTACTTC
CASSPTGTGVYEQYF
>TRBV5-1|NA|NA|TRBJ1-2
TGCGCCAGCAGCTTGGTGGCAGGTTCCTATGGCTACACCTTC
CASSLVAGSYGYTF
>TRBV27|once|TRBD1|TRBJ2-4
TGTGCCAGTAGAGCCGACAGGGGGTCGGACATTCAGTACTTC
CASRADRGSDIQYF
>TRBV5-6|NA|NA|TRBJ2-7
TGTGCCAGCAGCTTGGTAGAGAGCTCCTACGAGCAGTACTTC
CASSLVESSYEQYF